This entry lists 17 T cell receptor beta chains sequenced from one sample in a study of shared clonotypes between healthy human individuals. The assay was immunoSEQ multiplex PCR, and TCRdb's table has in-frame clones only and misses some. The sample has approximately 2,000,000 clones, around 93% seen once. The sequencing sample was made of naive CD4+ T cells from PBMCs. Subset here: CD45RA+ positively selected. The source is a man between 18 and 29 years old in good health. Some clones in this sample may be carry-over from other donors' samples.

This clone was observed once. V usage is TRBV19 and J usage is TRBJ2-1; tentative D call: TRBD2 (6 bases). Germline CDR1 reads LNHDA; CDR2 reads SQIVND (reference sequence). The CDR3 length is 17 residues. V was clipped by 4 bases and J by 5 bases, with 21 bases between them. The DNA of the CDR3 is TGTGCCAGTAGTAACCAGTTGGGGCGGGGTACGGACAATGAGCAGTTCTTC. It codes for CASSNQLGRGTDNEQFF.

The V call is TRBV6-1, the J call TRBJ2-2; 11 bases are shared with TRBD1. The CDR3 consists of 16 residues. V lost 5 bases and J lost 2; bases outside the gene matches: 4. Germline CDR1 reads MNHNS; CDR2 reads SASEGT. The DNA of the CDR3 is TGTGCCAGCAGTCAAGGGACAGGGGGAAACACCGGGGAGCTGTTTTTT. Amino acids: CASSQGTGGNTGELFF.

V usage is TRBV6-9 and J usage is TRBJ1-5, with D tentatively TRBD1 (5 bases). V lost 2 bases to trimming and J lost 9 bases, with 14 bases between them. This CDR3 comprises 14 residues. Germline V gene data show CDR1 as MNHGY and CDR2 as SVAAGI. The CDR3 protein is CASSYRRGKGPQHF. The CDR3 coding sequence is TGTGCCAGCAGTTATAGGAGGGGCAAAGGGCCCCAGCATTTT.

A remark on this clone: The same CDR3 is also encoded by other DNA sequences in this sample. The genes are TRBV5-1 and TRBJ2-3; 10 nucleotides agree with TRBD2. CDR1 SGHRS and CDR2 YFSETQ come from the germline V gene. V dropped 4 bases and J dropped 1; count of bases not matched to a gene: 3. The CDR3 consists of 15 residues. The CDR3 protein is CASSRTSGGTDTQYF. CDR3 nucleotide sequence: TGCGCCAGCAGCCGTACTAGCGGGGGCACAGATACGCAGTATTTT.

This rearrangement joins TRBV6-6 to TRBJ1-1; 7 positions match TRBD1. CDR3 length: 13 residues. Trimming took 6 bases from V and 5 from J; bases not matched to a gene: 6. Germline-derived CDR1 and CDR2 are MNHNY and SVGAGI (reference sequence). The CDR3 coding sequence is TGTGCCAGCAGCCCGACAGGGTTTACTGAAGCTTTCTTT. This encodes CASSPTGFTEAFF.

The rearrangement joins TRBV18 to TRBJ1-2; D not resolved. This CDR3 is built from 13 residues. Germline-derived CDR1 and CDR2 are KGHSH and LQKENI. The V and J ends lost 2 bases and 8 bases respectively, with 12 bases between them. The CDR3 reads CASSPNAVDGYTF. DNA of the CDR3: TGTGCCAGCTCACCAAACGCCGTTGACGGCTACACCTTC.

The J gene is TRBJ2-3, the V gene TRBV5-1; 7 bases align to TRBD2. The CDR3 has 16 residues. V lost 4 bases to trimming and J lost 2 bases; unmatched junction nucleotides: 10. CDR1 SGHRS and CDR2 YFSETQ come from the germline V gene. For the CDR3, the DNA is TGCGCCAGCAGCCGAAGCACTAGCGATCCCACAGATACGCAGTATTTT. The encoded protein is CASSRSTSDPTDTQYF.

The sample holds one count of this clone. The V and J genes are TRBV4-1 and TRBJ2-4, with 8 bases that match TRBD2. The CDR3 length is 15 residues. The junction had 8 bases not matched to a gene; V was cut back by 2 bases and J by 8 bases. CDR1 is MGHRA, CDR2 YSYEKL, per germline. The CDR3 bases are TGCGCCAGCAGCCAATTGGGAGCGGGAGCAGACATTCAGTACTTC. It encodes CASSQLGAGADIQYF.

The J gene is TRBJ2-7, the V gene TRBV7-9, with D tentatively TRBD2 (6 bases). The CDR3 totals 13 residues. Germline V CDR1 and CDR2: SEHNR, FQNEAQ (reference sequence). V lost 4 bases to trimming and J lost 6 bases, with 13 bases between them. This chain's CDR3 is CASSYRELREQYF. CDR3 sequence (DNA): TGTGCCAGCAGCTACCGGGAGCTCCGCGAGCAGTACTTC.

The gene calls are TRBV6-5 and TRBJ1-2; a weak D match, TRBD1 (5 bases). This CDR3 has 14 amino acids. CDR1 MNHEY and CDR2 SVGAGI come from the germline V gene. With 5 bases removed from V and 1 base from J, the gap between germline ends came to 11 bases. The CDR3 here is CASSQGQGNYGYTF. The CDR3 nucleotides are TGTGCCAGCAGTCAGGGCCAGGGTAACTATGGCTACACCTTC.

The chain has TRBV2 and TRBJ1-4; 7 nucleotides agree with TRBD1. CDR3 length: 14 amino acids. The V segment lost 10 bases and the J segment 5 bases; nucleotides outside the gene matches: 10. Germline CDR1 SNHLY, CDR2 FYNNEI. CDR3 sequence: CATGQGQPNEKLFF. The CDR3 nucleotides are TGTGCCACCGGTCAGGGACAGCCCAATGAAAAACTGTTTTTT.

This chain joins TRBV7-9 and TRBJ2-7; 7 bases fit TRBD2. The CDR3 has 14 residues. The V gene's germline CDR1 is SEHNR and CDR2 FQNEAQ (reference sequence). Germline trimming cut 5 bases from V and 4 bases from J; bases unmatched to any gene: 8. CDR3 sequence: CASSRRASGYEQYF. The CDR3 nucleotides read TGTGCCAGCAGCCGGCGGGCTAGCGGTTACGAGCAGTACTTC. Drawing the rest from reference TRBV7-9 and TRBJ2-7, the complete variable domain is DTGVSQNPRHKITKRGQNVTFRCDPISEHNRLYWYRQTLGQGPEFLTYFQNEAQLEKSRLLSDRFSAERPKGSFSTLEIQRTEQGDSAMYLCASSRRASGYEQYFGPGTRLTVT.

The chain carries TRBV6-6 and TRBJ2-3; no clear D. Germline V gene lookup returns CDR1 MNHNY and CDR2 SVGAGI (reference sequence). This CDR3 is built from 13 residues. V dropped 0 bases and J dropped 4 bases, with 5 bases sitting between them. CDR3 DNA: TGTGCCAGCAGTTACTCGAAGGCAGATACGCAGTATTTT. It yields the protein CASSYSKADTQYF.

The rearrangement joins TRBV5-4 to TRBJ2-2; D gene unclear. Trimming pared 2 bases from V and 6 bases from J, leaving 20 bases between. Looked up from germline, CDR1 is SGHNT and CDR2 is YYREEE (reference sequence). CDR3 length: 17 residues. DNA for the CDR3: TGTGCCAGCAGCTTCTTGCCGGGTGGTAGTCTCGCCGGGGAGCTGTTTTTT. The encoded protein is CASSFLPGGSLAGELFF.

The chain employs TRBV5-8 and TRBJ2-7, with D maybe TRBD2 (5 bases). The CDR3 runs 15 residues. The V end was cut by 0 bases, the J end by 7 bases, with 17 bases between. Germline CDR1 is SGHTS and CDR2 is YDEGEE. The CDR3 reads CASSLDRRATGEQYF. The CDR3 DNA reads TGTGCCAGCAGCTTGGACAGAAGGGCGACGGGGGAGCAGTACTTC.

V is TRBV28 and J is TRBJ1-2; 9 nucleotides align to TRBD1. This CDR3 spans 14 amino acids. Germline CDR1 MDHEN, CDR2 SYDVKM. With 6 bases clipped from V and 5 bases from J, the junction kept 7 bases outside the gene matches. The chain's CDR3 is CASRWDREIYGYTF. The CDR3 DNA follows: TGTGCCAGCAGATGGGACAGGGAAATTTATGGCTACACCTTC.

V is TRBV28 and J is TRBJ2-7, with D uncertain. Germline lookup yields CDR1 MDHEN and CDR2 SYDVKM. Trimming cost V 6 bases and J 11 bases, with 14 bases left between them. This CDR3 comprises 11 residues. Here the CDR3 reads CASSLFQTEYF. In DNA, the CDR3 is TGTGCCAGCAGCCTCTTCCAGACGGAGTACTTC.